A single sample gave rise to the 8 T cell receptor beta chains below, sequenced in a study of blood T cell repertoires in COVID-19. The table came from immunoSEQ multiplex PCR; TCRdb's copy has only in-frame clones and leaves some out. The table lists nearly 60,000 clones, 70% to 90% of them singletons. Specimen: peripheral blood. These receptors all come from a man between 40 and 49 years old with active COVID-19.

The chain uses TRBV5-1 and TRBJ2-1; TRBD2 is a possible D gene (9 bases). The length of the CDR3 is 16 residues. The V gene lost 4 bases and the J gene lost 4 bases, with 18 bases spanning the gap. Germline assignment: CDR1 SGHRS and CDR2 YFSETQ. The CDR3 reads CASSQGAGGPYNEQFF. The DNA for the CDR3 is TGCGCCAGCAGCCAGGGGGCGGGAGGGCCGTACAATGAGCAGTTCTTC.

This clone was counted a few times. V gene TRBV6-5 combines with J gene TRBJ1-2; 8 nucleotides agree with TRBD1. Losses at the gene ends were 0 bases for V and 8 bases for J; bases not matched to a gene: 5. Germline lookup yields CDR1 MNHEY and CDR2 SVGAGI. CDR3 length: 14 amino acids. DNA of the CDR3: TGTGCCAGCAGTTACTCCCTACAGGGGGAAGGCTACACCTTC. Translated, it gives CASSYSLQGEGYTF.

The chain recombines TRBV28 with TRBJ2-7, with 14 positions matching TRBD2. Germline CDR1 reads MDHEN; CDR2 reads SYDVKM. V gave up 10 bases and J gave up 4 bases; unmatched junction bases: 12. The CDR3 runs 16 residues. The CDR3: CATLPGTSGSWYEQYF. As DNA, the CDR3 is TGTGCCACCCTTCCCGGGACTAGCGGGAGTTGGTACGAGCAGTACTTC.

The chain carries TRBV11-2 and TRBJ2-3; D may be TRBD2 (6 bases). V lost 7 bases and J lost 6, with 17 bases in between. CDR3 length: 14 residues. Germline V gene sequence: CDR1 SGHAT, CDR2 FQNNGV. The DNA of the CDR3 is TGTGCCAGCACCGCGGAGGCTAGCGCTGATACGCAGTATTTT. It yields the protein CASTAEASADTQYF.

The chain employs TRBV5-1 and TRBJ2-7; D unclear. Trimming stripped 0 bases from V and 7 bases from J, with 11 bases between. Germline V gene lookup returns CDR1 SGHRS and CDR2 YFSETQ. The CDR3 totals 13 residues. The CDR3 loop is CASSLGLPWEQYF. In DNA form, the CDR3 reads TGCGCCAGCAGCTTGGGACTCCCCTGGGAGCAGTACTTC.

The chain couples TRBV7-9 to TRBJ2-3; unclear D gene. The CDR3 has 14 residues. The ends were cut back, 5 bases at V and 2 bases at J, with 11 bases in the middle. Germline V CDR1 and CDR2: SEHNR, FQNEAQ (reference sequence). The CDR3 nucleotides read TGTGCCAGCAGCCCTCGCGATTCCACAGATACGCAGTATTTT. Amino acid sequence: CASSPRDSTDTQYF.

The chain carries TRBV3-1 (or the pseudogene TRBV3-2) and TRBJ1-1; 8 positions agree with TRBD1. The junction had 5 bases not matched to a gene; V was cut back by 4 bases and J by 7 bases. CDR1 and CDR2 from the germline V gene are LGHDT and YNNKEL (reference sequence). The CDR3 is made up of 13 amino acids. DNA for the CDR3: TGTGCCAGCAGCCCATTAACAGGGGGTGAAGCTTTCTTT. The encoded protein is CASSPLTGGEAFF.

In this sample, this clone turned up a few times. The rearrangement joins TRBV30 to TRBJ2-7; 8 nucleotides align to TRBD1. Germline loops: CDR1 GTSNPN, CDR2 SVGIG (reference sequence). The CDR3 is 14 amino acids. The J segment lost 7 bases and the V segment lost 3 bases, leaving 11 bases of the junction unmatched. CDR3 in amino acids: CAWSLQGARGEQYF. The CDR3 DNA reads TGTGCCTGGAGCCTCCAGGGGGCACGGGGAGAGCAGTACTTC. Full variable domain (missing parts from reference TRBV30 and TRBJ2-7): SQTIHQWPATLVQPVGSPLSLECTVEGTSNPNLYWYRQAAGRGLQLLFYSVGIGQISSEVPQNLSASRPQDRQFILSSKKLLLSDSGFYLCAWSLQGARGEQYFGPGTRLTVT.